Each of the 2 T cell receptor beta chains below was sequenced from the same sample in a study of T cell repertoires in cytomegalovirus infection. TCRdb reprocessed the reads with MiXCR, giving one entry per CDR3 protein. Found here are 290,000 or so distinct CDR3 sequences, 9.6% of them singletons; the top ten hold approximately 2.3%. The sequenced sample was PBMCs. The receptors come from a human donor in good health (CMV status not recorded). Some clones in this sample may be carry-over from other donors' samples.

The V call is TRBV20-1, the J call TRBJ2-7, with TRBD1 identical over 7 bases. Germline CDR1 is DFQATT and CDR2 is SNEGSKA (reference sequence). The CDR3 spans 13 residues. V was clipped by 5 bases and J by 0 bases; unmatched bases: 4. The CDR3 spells CSAETGSSYEQYF. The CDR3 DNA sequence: TGCAGTGCTGAGACAGGGAGCTCCTACGAGCAGTACTTC.

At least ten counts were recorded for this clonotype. The CDR3 DNA reads as TGTGCCAGCAGCTCCTCGGGCCGCACCTACGAGCAGTACTTC. It yields the protein CASSSSGRTYEQYF. The V gene is TRBV7-9, the J gene TRBJ2-7; D is ambiguous. V gave up 4 bases and J gave up 2 bases, with 12 bases separating them. CDR1 and CDR2 (germline): SEHNR, FQNEAQ (reference sequence). The CDR3 runs to 14 residues.